This T cell receptor beta chain was retrieved from a study of shared clonotypes between healthy human individuals. TCRdb's table, derived via immunoSEQ multiplex PCR, lists solely in-frame clones and lacks some. The sample has 550,000 to 750,000 clones; roughly 95% are singletons. The ends lost 6 bases at V and 4 bases at J; junction bases unmatched: 3. The CDR3 has 13 amino acids. CDR1 and CDR2 (germline): MNHEY, SVGAGI. Selected positively for CCR7 and CD45RO-negative, naive CD8 cells excluded terminally differentiated effector memory CD45RA+ cells. What was sequenced was naive CD8+ T cells sorted from blood. The chain uses TRBV6-5 and TRBJ2-7, with TRBD1 matching over 10 bases. This clonotype originated in a young woman in good health. The CDR3 loop reads CASRDRGLYEQYF. DNA of the CDR3: TGTGCCAGCAGAGACAGGGGGCTGTACGAGCAGTACTTC.